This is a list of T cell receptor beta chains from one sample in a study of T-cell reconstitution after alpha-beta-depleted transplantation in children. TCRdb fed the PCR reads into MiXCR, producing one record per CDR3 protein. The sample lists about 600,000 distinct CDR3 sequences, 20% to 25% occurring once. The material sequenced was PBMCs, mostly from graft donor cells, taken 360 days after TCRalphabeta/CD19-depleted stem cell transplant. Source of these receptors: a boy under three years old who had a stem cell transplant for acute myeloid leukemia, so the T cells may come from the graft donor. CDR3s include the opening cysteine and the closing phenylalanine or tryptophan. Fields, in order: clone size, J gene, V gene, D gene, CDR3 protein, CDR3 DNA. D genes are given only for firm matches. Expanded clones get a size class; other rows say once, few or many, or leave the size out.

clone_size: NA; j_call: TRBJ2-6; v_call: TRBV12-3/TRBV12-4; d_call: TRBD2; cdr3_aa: CASSSAGGDGANVLTF; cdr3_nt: TGTGCCAGCAGTTCCGCGGGGGGGGATGGGGCCAACGTCCTGACTTTC
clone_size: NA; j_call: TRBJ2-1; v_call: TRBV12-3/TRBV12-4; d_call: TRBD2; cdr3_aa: CASRLAGGVYNEQFF; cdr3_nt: TGTGCCAGCAGACTAGCGGGGGGAGTCTACAATGAGCAGTTCTTC
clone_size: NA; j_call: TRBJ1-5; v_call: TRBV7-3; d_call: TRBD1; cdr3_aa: CASSSDRGPFGNQPQHF; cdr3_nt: TGTGCCAGCAGCTCGGACAGGGGGCCTTTTGGCAATCAGCCCCAGCATTTT
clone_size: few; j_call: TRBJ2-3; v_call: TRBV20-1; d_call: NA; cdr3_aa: CSARDKQGPPTDTQYF; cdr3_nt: TGCAGTGCTAGAGATAAACAGGGACCCCCAACAGATACGCAGTATTTT
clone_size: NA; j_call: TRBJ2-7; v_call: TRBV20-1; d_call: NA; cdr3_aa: CSARVGGPYEQYF; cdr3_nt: TGCAGTGCTAGAGTCGGGGGTCCCTACGAGCAGTACTTC
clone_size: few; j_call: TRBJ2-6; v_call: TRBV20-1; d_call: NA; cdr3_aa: CGCGQLHSGANVLTF; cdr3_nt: TGCGGATGCGGACAACTACACTCTGGGGCCAACGTCCTGACTTTC
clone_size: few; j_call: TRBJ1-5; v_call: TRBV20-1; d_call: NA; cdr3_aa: CSAIGTGNQPQHF; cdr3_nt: TGCAGTGCTATCGGGACGGGGAATCAGCCCCAGCATTTT
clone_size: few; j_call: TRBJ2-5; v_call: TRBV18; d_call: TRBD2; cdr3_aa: CASSPTSGGGETQYF; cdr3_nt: TGTGCCAGCTCACCGACTAGCGGGGGAGGAGAGACCCAGTACTTC
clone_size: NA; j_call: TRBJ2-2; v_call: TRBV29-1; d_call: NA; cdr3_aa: CSVGQAGYPENTGELFF; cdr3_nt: TGCAGCGTTGGTCAAGCAGGGTACCCCGAGAACACCGGGGAGCTGTTTTTT
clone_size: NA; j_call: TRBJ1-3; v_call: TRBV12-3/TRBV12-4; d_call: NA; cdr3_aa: CASTPGGNTIYF; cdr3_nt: TGTGCCAGCACCCCGGGGGGAAACACCATATATTTT
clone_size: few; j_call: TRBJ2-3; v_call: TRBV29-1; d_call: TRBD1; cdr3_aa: CSATGGVDTQYF; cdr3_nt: TGCAGCGCCACAGGGGGCGTGGATACGCAGTATTTT
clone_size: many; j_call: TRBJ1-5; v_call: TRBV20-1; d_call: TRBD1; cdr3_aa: CSAGRQGAQPQHF; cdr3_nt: TGCAGTGCTGGCCGACAGGGGGCTCAGCCCCAGCATTTT
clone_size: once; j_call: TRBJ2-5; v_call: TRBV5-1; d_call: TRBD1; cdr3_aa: CASRGTGYQTQYF; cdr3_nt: TGCGCCAGCCGGGGGACAGGGTACCAGACCCAGTACTTC
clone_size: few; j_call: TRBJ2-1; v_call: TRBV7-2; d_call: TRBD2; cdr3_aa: CALGTIYSYNEQFF; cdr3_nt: TGTGCCCTCGGGACTATCTACTCCTACAATGAGCAGTTCTTC
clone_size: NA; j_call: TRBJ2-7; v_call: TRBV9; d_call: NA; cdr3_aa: CASSVGSRDYEQYF; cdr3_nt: TGTGCCAGCAGCGTAGGATCGCGCGACTACGAGCAGTACTTC
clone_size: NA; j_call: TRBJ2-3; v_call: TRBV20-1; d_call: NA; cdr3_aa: CSARLGYTDTQYF; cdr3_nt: TGCAGTGCTAGGCTGGGGTATACAGATACGCAGTATTTT
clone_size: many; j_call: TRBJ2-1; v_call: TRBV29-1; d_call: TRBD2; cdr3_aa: CSVEGTSGDNEQFF; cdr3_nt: TGCAGCGTTGAAGGGACTAGCGGGGACAATGAGCAGTTCTTC
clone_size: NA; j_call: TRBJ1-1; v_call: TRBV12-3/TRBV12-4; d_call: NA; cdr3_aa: CASSESRVLNTEAFF; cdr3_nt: TGTGCCAGCAGTGAATCCAGGGTCCTGAACACTGAAGCTTTCTTT
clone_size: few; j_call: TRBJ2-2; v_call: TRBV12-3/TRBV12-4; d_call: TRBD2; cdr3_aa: CASSPRTSGGAAGELFF; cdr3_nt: TGTGCCAGCAGTCCCCGTACTAGCGGGGGGGCTGCCGGGGAGCTGTTTTTT
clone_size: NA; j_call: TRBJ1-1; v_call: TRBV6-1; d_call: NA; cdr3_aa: CASSEPPEAFF; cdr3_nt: TGTGCCAGCAGTGAGCCCCCTGAAGCTTTCTTT
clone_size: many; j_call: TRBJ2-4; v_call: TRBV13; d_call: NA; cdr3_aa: CASSLAWAPGRGNIQYF; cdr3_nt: TGTGCCAGCAGCTTAGCCTGGGCCCCGGGGCGGGGAAACATTCAGTACTTC
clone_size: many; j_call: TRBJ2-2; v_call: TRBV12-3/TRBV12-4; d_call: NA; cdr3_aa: CASSFETTKNTGELFF; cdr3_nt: TGTGCCAGCAGTTTTGAGACTACAAAAAACACCGGGGAGCTGTTTTTT
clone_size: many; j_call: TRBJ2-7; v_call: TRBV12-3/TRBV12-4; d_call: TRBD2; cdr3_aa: CASSFQAGLEQYF; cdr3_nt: TGTGCCAGCAGTTTTCAAGCGGGGTTGGAGCAGTACTTC
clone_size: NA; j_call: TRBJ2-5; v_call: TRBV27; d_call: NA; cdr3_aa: CASSLSRKLLETQYF; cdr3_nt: TGTGCCAGCAGTTTATCACGGAAACTTTTGGAGACCCAGTACTTC
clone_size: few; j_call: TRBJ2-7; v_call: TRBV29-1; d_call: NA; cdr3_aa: CSVLGGSSYEQYF; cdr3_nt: TGCAGCGTTCTGGGGGGCAGCTCCTACGAGCAGTACTTC
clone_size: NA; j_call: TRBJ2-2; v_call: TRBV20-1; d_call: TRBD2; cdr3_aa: CSASLAGEFTGELFF; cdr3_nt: TGCAGTGCTAGTCTAGCGGGGGAGTTCACCGGGGAGCTGTTTTTT